This T cell receptor beta chain was identified during a study of regulatory T cells in long-lasting Graves disease. The CDR3 is 16 amino acids. Germline CDR1 reads KGHDR; CDR2 reads SFDVKD. The trim removed 3 bases at V and 5 bases at J, leaving 8 bases unmatched. This clonotype was observed a handful of times. Described time point: newly diagnosed GD, antithyroid drugs for less than 3 months. Isolated PBMC RNA provided the starting material for the TCR library. Investigators prepared the TCR beta libraries by applying iRepertoire HTBI primers and Arm-PCR of CDR3 regions. TCRdb ran MiXCR on the multiplex PCR reads and lists one entry per CDR3 protein. The sample consists of approximately 390,000 distinct CDR3 sequences, 15% to 20% of them appearing once. This sample was also put to use in a study of T cells in Graves' hyperthyroidism and ophthalmopathy.

The sequence was obtained from a woman aged 18-29 years with Graves disease. The sequencing here drew on peripheral blood mononuclear cells (PBMCs), taken at new diagnosis, from a patient treated with antithyroid drugs. This chain uses TRBV24-1 with TRBJ1-5; 8 bases match TRBD1. The CDR3 bases are TGTGCCACCAGTGATATAAGGACAGGGTGGGATCAGCCCCAGCATTTT. It translates to CATSDIRTGWDQPQHF.